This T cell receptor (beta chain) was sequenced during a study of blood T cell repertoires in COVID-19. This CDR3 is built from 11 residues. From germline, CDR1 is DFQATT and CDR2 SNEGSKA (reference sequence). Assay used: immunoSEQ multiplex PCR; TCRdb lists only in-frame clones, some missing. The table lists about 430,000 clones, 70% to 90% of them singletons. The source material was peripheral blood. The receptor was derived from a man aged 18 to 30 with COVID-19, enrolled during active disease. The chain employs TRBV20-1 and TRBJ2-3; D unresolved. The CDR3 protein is CSLTFTDTQYF. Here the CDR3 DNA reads TGCAGCCTAACCTTCACAGATACGCAGTATTTT.